This TCR beta chain comes out of a study of metastatic and nonmetastatic thyroid tumors. Each patient went into thyroid surgery without having received any treatment. CDR3 length: 15 amino acids. Per germline, CDR1 MDHEN and CDR2 SYDVKM. MiXCR reprocessed the PCR reads for TCRdb. Found here are about 7,300 clones, under 20% of them singletons; the top ten hold around 9.6%. This clone was seen repeatedly, ten times or more. With a much larger clone just one base away, this may be a read error. The chain uses TRBV28 and TRBJ2-3, with D maybe TRBD1 (6 bases). The DNA end is a closer match to TRBJ1-5, so the J assignment may be wrong. The origin of this receptor is a female donor with papillary thyroid cancer or a benign thyroid nodule (not recorded which). Some clones in this sample may be carry-over from other donors' samples. What was sequenced was adjacent normal tissue. Written as DNA, the CDR3 is TGTGCCAGCAGTTCCTTAGCGGGGGACACAGATACGCAGCATTTT. It yields the protein CASSSLAGDTDTQHF.